This TCR beta chain emerged from a study of cytomegalovirus exposure and HLA in healthy donors. 13 Jbeta primers and 60 Vbeta primers were used for the PCR. Sequencing was performed with immunoSEQ multiplex PCR; in TCRdb, only in-frame clones are kept and a portion is missing. The profile shows roughly 80,000 clones, 80% of them singletons. Worth noting for this clone: The antigen is not known.

Points from the study as a whole: More clonal expansion characterized HLA-associated TCR beta chains than equally common others in a later analysis.

V lost 2 bases and J lost 8; bases outside the gene matches: 4. CDR3 size: 13 residues. CDR1 and CDR2 from the germline V gene are MDHEN and SYDVKM. This sequence joins TRBV28 and TRBJ1-2, with 8 bases matching TRBD1. Sequenced: PBMCs. This TCR came from a male donor in good health and CMV-seronegative. The CDR3 sequence is CASSLQGAKGYTF. The CDR3 DNA is TGTGCCAGCAGTTTACAGGGGGCGAAGGGCTACACCTTC.